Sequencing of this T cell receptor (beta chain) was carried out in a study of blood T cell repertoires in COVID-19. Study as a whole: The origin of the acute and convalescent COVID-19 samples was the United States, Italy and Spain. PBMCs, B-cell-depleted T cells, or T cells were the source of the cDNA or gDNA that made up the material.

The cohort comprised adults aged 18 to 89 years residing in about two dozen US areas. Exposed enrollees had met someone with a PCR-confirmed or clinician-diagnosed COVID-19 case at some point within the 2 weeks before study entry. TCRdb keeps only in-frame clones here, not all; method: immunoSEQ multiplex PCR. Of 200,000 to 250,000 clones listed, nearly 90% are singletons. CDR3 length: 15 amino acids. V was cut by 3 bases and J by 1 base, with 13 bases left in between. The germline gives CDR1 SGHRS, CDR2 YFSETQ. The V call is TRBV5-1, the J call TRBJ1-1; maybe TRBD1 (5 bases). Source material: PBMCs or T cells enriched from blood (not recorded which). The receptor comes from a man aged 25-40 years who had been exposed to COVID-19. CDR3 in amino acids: CASSSSRGTNTEAFF. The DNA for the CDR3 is TGCGCCAGCAGCTCCTCAAGGGGTACGAACACTGAAGCTTTCTTT.